Presented here are 11 T cell receptor beta chains from one specimen sequenced in a study of blood T cell repertoires in COVID-19. Libraries were prepared by immunoSEQ multiplex PCR; TCRdb keeps only in-frame clonotypes and omits some of them. This sample carries some 220,000 clones, about four fifths of them seen once, and the ten largest clones take around 2%. The sample taken for sequencing was peripheral blood. These receptors originate from a woman in her fifties or sixties with acute or convalescent COVID-19.

The rearrangement joins TRBV7-8 to TRBJ1-3; maybe TRBD1 (6 bases). Germline V gives CDR1 SGHVS, CDR2 FQNEAQ. The CDR3 has 12 amino acids. Trimming stripped 5 bases from V and 7 bases from J, with 9 bases between. In DNA form, the CDR3 reads TGTGCCAGCAGCGGAAGGGGGAACACCATATATTTT. Its translation: CASSGRGNTIYF.

DNA of the CDR3: TGTGCCACCAGCAGGGAACAGGGTAACGGCTACACCTTC. It specifies CATSREQGNGYTF. The J gene is TRBJ1-2, the V gene TRBV15, with D possibly matching TRBD1 (6 bases). Germline CDR1 and CDR2: LNHNV and YYDKDF (reference sequence). Trimming shortened V by 3 bases and J by 8 bases, and 13 bases separated the two germline ends. This CDR3 region has 13 residues.

There are a few counts of this clone. V is TRBV28 and J is TRBJ1-5, with D unresolved. The CDR3 runs to 12 residues. Trimming removed 4 bases from V and 9 bases from J, with 10 bases in between. Germline V lookup: CDR1 MDHEN, CDR2 SYDVKM. The CDR3 region is CASSYRHRPQHF. The CDR3 coding sequence is TGTGCCAGCAGTTACCGACATCGGCCCCAGCATTTT. Variable domain in full (rest from reference TRBV28 and TRBJ1-5): DVKVTQSSRYLVKRTGEKVFLECVQDMDHENMFWYRQDPGLGLRLIYFSYDVKMKEKGDIPEGYSVSREKKERFSLILESASTNQTSMYLCASSYRHRPQHFGDGTRLSIL.

The CDR3 region is CASRGQDRDTEAFF. The CDR3 coding sequence is TGTGCCAGCAGGGGACAGGATAGGGACACTGAAGCTTTCTTT. The chain joins TRBV6-5 to TRBJ1-1; 8 bases match TRBD1. The CDR3 is 14 residues long. Germline V gene sequence: CDR1 MNHEY, CDR2 SVGAGI. The ends lost 6 bases at V and 3 bases at J; junction bases unmatched: 6.

The chain carries TRBV7-8 and TRBJ1-1; 8 nucleotides line up with TRBD1. CDR3 length: 13 residues. Germline loops: CDR1 SGHVS, CDR2 FQNEAQ. V trimming: 5 bases; J trimming: 5 bases; junction bases outside the gene matches: 4. The chain's CDR3 is CASSVQGATEAFF. The DNA of the CDR3 is TGTGCCAGCAGCGTTCAGGGGGCGACTGAAGCTTTCTTT.

The genes are TRBV6-1 and TRBJ1-6, with D uncertain. The V and J ends lost 1 base and 8 bases respectively, with 9 bases between them. The CDR3 is made up of 14 amino acids. Germline V gene data show CDR1 as MNHNS and CDR2 as SASEGT. This CDR3 is CASSEVNRDSPLHF. The DNA of the CDR3 is TGTGCCAGCAGTGAAGTGAACAGAGATTCACCCCTCCACTTT.

The chain is built from TRBV15 and TRBJ1-5; 8 nucleotides match TRBD1. With 3 bases clipped from V and 2 bases from J, the junction kept 6 bases outside the gene matches. The CDR3 is made up of 16 amino acids. Germline V gene lookup returns CDR1 LNHNV and CDR2 YYDKDF (reference sequence). The CDR3: CATSSAQGAGNQPQHF. The CDR3 nucleotides are TGTGCCACCAGCAGCGCTCAGGGGGCTGGCAATCAGCCCCAGCATTTT. Full variable domain (rest looked up from reference TRBV15 and TRBJ1-5): DAMVIQNPRYQVTQFGKPVTLSCSQTLNHNVMYWYQQKSSQAPKLLFHYYDKDFNNEADTPDNFQSRRPNTSFCFLDIRSPGLGDTAMYLCATSSAQGAGNQPQHFGDGTRLSIL.

J is TRBJ1-5 and V is TRBV4-1; D perhaps matches TRBD1 (5 bases). This CDR3 contains 14 residues. Per the germline V gene, CDR1 is MGHRA and CDR2 is YSYEKL. Trimming took off 0 bases at V and 7 bases at J, with 10 bases between the two ends. CDR3 region: CASSQDRVYQPQHF. In nucleotides, the CDR3 is TGCGCCAGCAGCCAAGACAGGGTATACCAGCCCCAGCATTTT.

This chain connects TRBV6-5 to TRBJ1-5, with 7 bases aligning to TRBD1. This CDR3 spans 12 amino acids. Germline V CDR1 and CDR2: MNHEY, SVGAGI. V was clipped by 8 bases and J by 7 bases; unmatched bases: 5. The CDR3 loop reads CASQDRIQPQHF. In nucleotides, the CDR3 is TGTGCCAGCCAGGACAGGATCCAGCCCCAGCATTTT.

The sample holds one count of this clone. The V call is TRBV3-1 (or the pseudogene TRBV3-2), the J call TRBJ2-7; D not certain. Per germline, CDR1 LGHDT and CDR2 YNNKEL (reference sequence). V was pared by 0 bases and J by 2 bases, with 14 bases between. The CDR3 runs 16 residues. For the CDR3, the DNA is TGTGCCAGCAGCCAAGATTTTGCTGGTAGAACCTACGAGCAGTACTTC. The encoded protein is CASSQDFAGRTYEQYF.

V and J are TRBV27 and TRBJ1-6; 7 bases are shared with TRBD1. CDR3 length: 14 residues. The germline CDR1 and CDR2 sequences are MNHEY and SMNVEV (reference sequence). The trim removed 6 bases at V and 2 bases at J, leaving 1 base unmatched. This chain's CDR3 is CASRTGTYNSPLHF. CDR3 DNA sequence: TGTGCCAGCAGGACAGGGACCTATAATTCACCCCTCCACTTT.